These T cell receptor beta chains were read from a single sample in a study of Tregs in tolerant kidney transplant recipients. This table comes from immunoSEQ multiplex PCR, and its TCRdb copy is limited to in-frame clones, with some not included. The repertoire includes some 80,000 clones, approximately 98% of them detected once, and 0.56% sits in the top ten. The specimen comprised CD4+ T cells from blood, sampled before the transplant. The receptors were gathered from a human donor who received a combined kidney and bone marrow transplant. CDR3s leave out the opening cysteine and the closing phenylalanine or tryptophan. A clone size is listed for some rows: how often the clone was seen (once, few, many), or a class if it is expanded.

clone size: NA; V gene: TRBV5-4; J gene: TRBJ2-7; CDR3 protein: ASSLGGRATYEQY
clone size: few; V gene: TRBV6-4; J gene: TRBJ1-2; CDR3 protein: ASSPRISPTGGYT
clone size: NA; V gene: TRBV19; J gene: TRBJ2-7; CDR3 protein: ASTGVYEQY
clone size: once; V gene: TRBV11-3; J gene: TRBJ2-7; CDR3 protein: ASSLGHPGITYEQY
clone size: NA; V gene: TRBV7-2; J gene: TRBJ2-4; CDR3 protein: ASSRPPASGAQGDIQY
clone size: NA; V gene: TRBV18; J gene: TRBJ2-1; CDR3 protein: ASSPTGGSYNEQF
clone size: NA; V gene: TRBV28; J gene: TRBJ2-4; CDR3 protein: ASSIIQGRGAKNIQY
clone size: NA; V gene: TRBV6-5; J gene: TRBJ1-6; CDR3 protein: ASSGYNSPLH
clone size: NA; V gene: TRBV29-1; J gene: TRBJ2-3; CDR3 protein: SADSPTSDTQY
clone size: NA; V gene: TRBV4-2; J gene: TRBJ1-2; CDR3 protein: ASSQDYQGNYGYT
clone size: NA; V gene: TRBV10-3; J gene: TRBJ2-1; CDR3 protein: AISERAGDADNEQF
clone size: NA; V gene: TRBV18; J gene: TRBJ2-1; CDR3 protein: ASSPLAGGHEQF
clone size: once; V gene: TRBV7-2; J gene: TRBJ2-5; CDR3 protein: ASSLGAGYQETQY
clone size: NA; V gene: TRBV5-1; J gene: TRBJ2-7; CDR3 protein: ASSSTGGNYEQY
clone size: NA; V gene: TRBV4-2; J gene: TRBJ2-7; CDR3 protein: ASSHEVAGGSSYEQY
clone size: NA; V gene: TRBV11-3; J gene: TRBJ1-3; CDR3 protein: ASSPRQEGGNTIY
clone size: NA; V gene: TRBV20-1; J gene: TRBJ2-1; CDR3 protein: SASSETKQF
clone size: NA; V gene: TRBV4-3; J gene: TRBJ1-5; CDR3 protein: ASSQVGGSGQPQH
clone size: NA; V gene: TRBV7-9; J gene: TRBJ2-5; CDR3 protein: ASSLGTGVRETQY
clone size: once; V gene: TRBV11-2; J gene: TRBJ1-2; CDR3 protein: ASSLRQHREANYGYT
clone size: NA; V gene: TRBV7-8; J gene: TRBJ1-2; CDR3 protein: ASSLESVYYGYT
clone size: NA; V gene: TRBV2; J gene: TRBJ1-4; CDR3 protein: ASYQGNNEKLF
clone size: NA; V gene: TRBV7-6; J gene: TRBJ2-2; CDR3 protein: ASSLGQGGNTGELF
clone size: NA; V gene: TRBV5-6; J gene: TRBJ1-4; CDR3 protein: ASSRGTNEKLF
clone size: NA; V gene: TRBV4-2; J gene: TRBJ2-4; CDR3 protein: ASSPGGSKNIQY
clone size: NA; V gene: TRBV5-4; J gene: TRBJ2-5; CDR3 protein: ASSLDSYQETQY